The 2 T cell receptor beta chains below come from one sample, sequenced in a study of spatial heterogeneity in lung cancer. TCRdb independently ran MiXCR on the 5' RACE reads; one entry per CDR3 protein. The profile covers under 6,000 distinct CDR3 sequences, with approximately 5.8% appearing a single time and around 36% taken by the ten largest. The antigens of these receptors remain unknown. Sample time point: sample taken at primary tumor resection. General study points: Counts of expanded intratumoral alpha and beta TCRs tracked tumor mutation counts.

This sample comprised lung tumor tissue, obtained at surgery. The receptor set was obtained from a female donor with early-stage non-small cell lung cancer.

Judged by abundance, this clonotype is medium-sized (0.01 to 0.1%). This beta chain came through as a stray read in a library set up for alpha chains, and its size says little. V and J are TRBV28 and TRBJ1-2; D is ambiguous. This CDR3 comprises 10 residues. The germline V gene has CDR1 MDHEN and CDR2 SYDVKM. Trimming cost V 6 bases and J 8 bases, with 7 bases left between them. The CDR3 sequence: CASRREGYTF. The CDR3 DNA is TGTGCCAGCAGAAGAGAGGGCTACACCTTC.

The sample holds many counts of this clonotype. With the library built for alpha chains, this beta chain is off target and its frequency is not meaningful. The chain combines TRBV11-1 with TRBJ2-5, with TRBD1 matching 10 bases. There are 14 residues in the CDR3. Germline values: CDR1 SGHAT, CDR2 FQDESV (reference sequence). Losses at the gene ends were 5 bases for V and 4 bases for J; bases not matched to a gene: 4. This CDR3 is CASSPRQGAETQYF. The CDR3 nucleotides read TGTGCCAGCAGCCCCCGACAGGGGGCAGAGACCCAGTACTTC. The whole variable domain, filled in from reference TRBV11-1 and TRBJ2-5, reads EAEVAQSPRYKITEKSQAVAFWCDPISGHATLYWYRQILGQGPELLVQFQDESVVDDSQLPKDRFSAERLKGVDSTLKIQPAELGDSAMYLCASSPRQGAETQYFGPGTRLLVL.